What follows is one T cell receptor (beta chain) and its context. The data derive from a study of blood T cell repertoires in COVID-19. Background on the study: The origin of the acute and convalescent COVID-19 samples was the United States, Italy and Spain. The analysed material was cDNA or gDNA that came from T cells, B-cell-depleted T cells, or PBMCs.

Germline-derived CDR1 and CDR2 are LGHDT and YNNKEL (reference sequence). There are 12 residues in the CDR3. V was clipped by 0 bases and J by 12 bases, with 11 bases between them. The authors' processing: Amplification of reference gene primers was used by the study to estimate nucleated cell counts. Repertoires were generated with immunoSEQ multiplex PCR, while TCRdb's copy carries only in-frame clones and drops some. From that table come the V and J calls and clone size; the DNA was used to work out D and trimming. The sample lists 130,000 to 150,000 clones; approximately 87% were seen once. The J gene is TRBJ1-1, the V gene TRBV3-1 (or the pseudogene TRBV3-2); TRBD1 might be the D (6 bases). This receptor was taken from a middle-aged woman with acute or convalescent COVID-19. The source material was peripheral blood. The CDR3 bases are TGTGCCAGCAGCCAAGAAAAGGGGGGGCCTTTCTTT. It translates to CASSQEKGGPFF.